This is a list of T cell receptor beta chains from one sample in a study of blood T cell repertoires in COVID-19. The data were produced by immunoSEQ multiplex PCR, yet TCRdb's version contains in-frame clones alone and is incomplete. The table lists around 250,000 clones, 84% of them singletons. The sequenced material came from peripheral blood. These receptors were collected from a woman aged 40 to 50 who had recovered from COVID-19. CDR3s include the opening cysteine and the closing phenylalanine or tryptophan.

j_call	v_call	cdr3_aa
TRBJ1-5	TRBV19	CASSWADNSNQPQHF
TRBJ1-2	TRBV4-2	CASSQEEAGNYGYTF
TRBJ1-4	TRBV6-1	CASSEGRDSDEKLFF
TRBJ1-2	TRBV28	CASRAADRGYGYTF
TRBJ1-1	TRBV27	CASSLSPGTEAFF
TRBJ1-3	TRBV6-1	CASSEGAGAGNTIYF
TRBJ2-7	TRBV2	CASRVDRVGEQYF
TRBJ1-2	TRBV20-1	CSASSEHGGLYGYTF
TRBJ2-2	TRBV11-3	CASTLRSGELFF
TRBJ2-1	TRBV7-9	CASSFGQGDSDEQFF
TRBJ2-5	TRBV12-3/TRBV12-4	CASSLVRETQYF
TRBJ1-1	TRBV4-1	CASSQGLQVVMNTEAFF
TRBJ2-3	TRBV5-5	CASSLWQDTDTQYF
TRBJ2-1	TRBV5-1	CASSWDSLTGEQFF
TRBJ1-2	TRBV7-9	CASGWRDRGYTF
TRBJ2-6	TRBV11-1	CASSLARGTGANVLTF
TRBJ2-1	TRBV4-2	CASSQGRSSYNEQFF
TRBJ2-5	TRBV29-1	CSAGGQSETQYF
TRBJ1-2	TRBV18	CASSPPSTGGHYGYTF
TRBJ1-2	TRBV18	CASSSSTGKGYTF
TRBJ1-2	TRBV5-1	CASSLPAGTNYGYTF
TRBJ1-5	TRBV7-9	CASSAQGFNQPQHF
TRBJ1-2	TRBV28	CASSLLGPSYGYTF
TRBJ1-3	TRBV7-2	CASSFWARKGNTIYF
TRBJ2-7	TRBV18	CASSPGAGGEQYF
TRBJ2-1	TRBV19	CASSPTGYGEQFF
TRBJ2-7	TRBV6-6	CASSLQGHEQYF
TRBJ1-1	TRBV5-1	CASNSENTEAFF
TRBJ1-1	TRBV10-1	CASSAGPLTEAFF
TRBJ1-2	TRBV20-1	CSASAGTHYGYTF
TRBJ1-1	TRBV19	CASSIPGLNTEAFF
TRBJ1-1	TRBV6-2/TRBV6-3	CASSDQGEAFF
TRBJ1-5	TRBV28	CASTKEGWWQPQHF
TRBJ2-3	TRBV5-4	CASSLQGAGTDTQYF
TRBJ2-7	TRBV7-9	CASSWDSHSYEQYF
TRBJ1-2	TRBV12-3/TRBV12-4	CASRPTGTGGYTF
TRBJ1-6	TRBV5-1	CASSAGQTNSPLHF
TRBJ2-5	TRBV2	CASSEGTSFFLQETQYF
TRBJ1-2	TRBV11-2	CASSPGDYGYTF
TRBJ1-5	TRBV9	CASSLGTPNQPQHF
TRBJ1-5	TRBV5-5	CASSLKQGNQPQHF
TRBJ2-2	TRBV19	CASSIRSGSGELFF
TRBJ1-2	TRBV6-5	CASSQEGRPNGYTF
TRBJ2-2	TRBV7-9	CASSFRGTGELFF
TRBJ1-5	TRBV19	CASQLGPGNQPQHF
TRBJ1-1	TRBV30	CAWSYTGKNTEAFF
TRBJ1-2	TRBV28	CASSLGAQDYGYTF